One and the same sample provided the 14 T cell receptor beta chains below, sequenced in a study of T cell repertoires in urothelial bladder cancer. Data came from immunoSEQ multiplex PCR; TCRdb stores just in-frame clones and leaves some out. This sample has 6,700 or so clones, with about two thirds found just once. The sequencing input was tumor-infiltrating cells from bladder cancer. The receptors come from a human donor with urothelial carcinoma.

In nucleotides, the CDR3 is TGTGCCAGCAGTATCGGGACGGCCAGGGGAGAGCAGTACTTC. Translating it yields CASSIGTARGEQYF. The chain combines TRBV2 with TRBJ2-7; D perhaps matches TRBD1 (6 bases). V lost 5 bases and J lost 7, with 18 bases in between. The germline V gene has CDR1 SNHLY and CDR2 FYNNEI. This CDR3 has 14 amino acids. The variable domain in full, completed from reference TRBV2 and TRBJ2-7, reads EPEVTQTPSHQVTQMGQEVILRCVPISNHLYFYWYRQILGQKVEFLVSFYNNEISEKSEIFDDQFSVERPDGSNFTLKIRSTKLEDSAMYFCASSIGTARGEQYFGPGTRLTVT.

The rearrangement joins TRBV6-4 to TRBJ2-7; D perhaps matches TRBD1 (5 bases). Per germline, CDR1 MRHNA and CDR2 SNTAGT. CDR3 length: 10 residues. The ends were cut back, 8 bases at V and 3 bases at J, with 5 bases in the middle. The CDR3 DNA reads as TGTGCCAGCGGACACTACGAGCAGTACTTC. Residues: CASGHYEQYF.

This clone has a single count. The rearrangement joins TRBV11-2 to TRBJ2-2; TRBD2 matches 10 bases. The germline CDR1 and CDR2 sequences are SGHAT and FQNNGV. This CDR3 is built from 14 residues. Germline trimming cut 6 bases from V and 9 bases from J; bases unmatched to any gene: 7. The CDR3 region has the DNA TGTGCCAGCAGTCGAGCGGGGGGGCTTCGGGAGCTGTTTTTT. Protein sequence: CASSRAGGLRELFF.

V usage is TRBV5-3 and J usage is TRBJ1-4; D not certain. TRBV5-3 is known as an ORF, though its function is uncertain. CDR3 length: 15 residues. V dropped 0 bases and J dropped 1 base, with 7 bases sitting between them. The CDR3 DNA reads as TGTGCCAGAAGCTTGGCCATAGAAACTAATGAAAAACTGTTTTTT. Residues: CARSLAIETNEKLFF.

This clone was seen more than once but under ten times. The rearrangement joins TRBV5-1 to TRBJ1-2; the match to TRBD1 covers 8 bases. CDR1 and CDR2 from the germline V gene are SGHRS and YFSETQ. This CDR3 contains 15 residues. V trimming: 3 bases; J trimming: 6 bases; junction bases outside the gene matches: 10. This CDR3 reads CASSSMAGGQDGYTF. The CDR3 DNA sequence: TGCGCCAGCAGCTCCATGGCAGGGGGCCAGGATGGCTACACCTTC. The full variable domain, its missing parts supplied by reference TRBV5-1 and TRBJ1-2, is KAGVTQTPRYLIKTRGQQVTLSCSPISGHRSVSWYQQTPGQGLQFLFEYFSETQRNKGNFPGRFSGRQFSNSRSEMNVSTLELGDSALYLCASSSMAGGQDGYTFGSGTRLTVV.

V is TRBV7-3 and J is TRBJ2-1; D may be TRBD1 (5 bases). V shed 1 base and J shed 5 bases, with 6 bases lying between them. Germline-derived CDR1 and CDR2 are SGHTA and FQGTGA. The CDR3 consists of 13 residues. The CDR3 region has the DNA TGTGCCAGCAGCTTAAGCAGGGACAATGAGCAGTTCTTC. Amino acids: CASSLSRDNEQFF.

This chain connects TRBV18 to TRBJ2-5; D not resolved. This CDR3 is 13 amino acids long. The ends were cut back, 4 bases at V and 2 bases at J, with 8 bases in the middle. Germline CDR1 and CDR2: KGHSH and LQKENI. The CDR3 is CASSHGGQETQYF. The DNA for the CDR3 is TGTGCCAGCTCACACGGCGGACAAGAGACCCAGTACTTC. The whole variable domain, filled in from reference TRBV18 and TRBJ2-5, reads NAGVMQNPRHLVRRRGQEARLRCSPMKGHSHVYWYRQLPEEGLKFMVYLQKENIIDESGMPKERFSAEFPKEGPSILRIQQVVRGDSAAYFCASSHGGQETQYFGPGTRLLVL.

The chain combines TRBV6-5 with TRBJ2-3; no definite D call. V lost 0 bases and J lost 2, with 12 bases in between. The CDR3 loop spans 16 amino acids. Per germline, CDR1 MNHEY and CDR2 SVGAGI. The CDR3 DNA is TGTGCCAGCAGTTACTCGTGGTGGCGGAACACAGATACGCAGTATTTT. It specifies CASSYSWWRNTDTQYF.

The J gene is TRBJ1-2, the V gene TRBV5-6; the D is unclear. V was cut by 2 bases and J by 4 bases, with 15 bases left in between. The CDR3 length is 15 residues. Germline V gene sequence: CDR1 SGHDT, CDR2 YYEEEE. The CDR3 loop reads CASSLVERSPYGYTF. The DNA of the CDR3 is TGTGCCAGCAGCTTAGTTGAGCGCTCCCCCTATGGCTACACCTTC.

The rearrangement uses TRBV19 and TRBJ1-4; D is undetermined. V lost 5 bases, J lost 0 bases, and 16 bases lay in between. The CDR3 is made up of 17 amino acids. CDR1 and CDR2 (germline): LNHDA, SQIVND (reference sequence). CDR3 residues: CASSVRSGSTTNEKLFF. In nucleotides, the CDR3 is TGTGCCAGTAGTGTACGCTCGGGGAGCACAACTAATGAAAAACTGTTTTTT.

V gene TRBV5-6 combines with J gene TRBJ2-4, with D uncertain. CDR3 length: 14 residues. CDR1 SGHDT and CDR2 YYEEEE come from the germline V gene. Trimming pared 2 bases from V and 1 base from J, leaving 7 bases between. The CDR3 coding sequence is TGTGCCAGCAGCTTTACCGGGGCCAAAAACATTCAGTACTTC. Translated, it gives CASSFTGAKNIQYF.

The J gene is TRBJ1-1, the V gene TRBV5-8, with D hard to call. Looked up from germline, CDR1 is SGHTS and CDR2 is YDEGEE. CDR3 length: 12 residues. V was cut by 4 bases and J by 4 bases, with 8 bases left in between. CDR3 DNA: TGTGCCAGCAGCCTCTACCTCACTGAAGCTTTCTTT. Its protein product is CASSLYLTEAFF.

The J gene is TRBJ1-5, the V gene TRBV4-2; 11 bases match TRBD1. V shed 4 bases, J shed 2 bases, and the junction held 1 base outside the gene matches. CDR1 and CDR2 (germline): LGHNA, YNFKEQ. The CDR3 contains 15 residues. This CDR3 is CASSPGQGGNQPQHF. The CDR3, as DNA: TGTGCCAGCAGCCCGGGACAGGGGGGCAATCAGCCCCAGCATTTT.

The chain joins TRBV7-9 to TRBJ1-2; D perhaps matches TRBD1 (5 bases). The germline CDR1 and CDR2 sequences are SEHNR and FQNEAQ (reference sequence). V lost 2 bases, J lost 4 bases, and 8 bases lay in between. CDR3 length: 13 amino acids. The CDR3 nucleotides are TGTGCCAGCAGCTTAAGGGGAATCTATGGCTACACCTTC. Its protein is CASSLRGIYGYTF. The variable domain in full, with the rest retrieved from reference TRBV7-9 and TRBJ1-2, is DTGVSQNPRHKITKRGQNVTFRCDPISEHNRLYWYRQTLGQGPEFLTYFQNEAQLEKSRLLSDRFSAERPKGSFSTLEIQRTEQGDSAMYLCASSLRGIYGYTFGSGTRLTVV.